The 18 T cell receptor beta chains below come from one sample, sequenced in a study of T-cell memory formation after mild COVID-19. TCRdb independently ran MiXCR on the 5' RACE reads; one entry per CDR3 protein. The sample shows 250,000 to 300,000 distinct CDR3 sequences, 15% to 20% of them seen only once. Sample: PBMCs or a T cell subset sorted from them (not recorded which). These receptors originate from a young man who had mild COVID-19 (a few samples of this study predate the infection). Cell type and time point are not known.

This clonotype was seen more than once but under ten times. This chain joins TRBV5-1 and TRBJ2-2; unclear D gene. V dropped 0 bases and J dropped 5 bases, with 8 bases sitting between them. There are 14 residues in the CDR3. Per the germline V gene, CDR1 is SGHRS and CDR2 is YFSETQ. The CDR3 nucleotides read TGCGCCAGCAGCTTGGTTTCCCAAACCGGGGAGCTGTTTTTT. It encodes CASSLVSQTGELFF.

V and J are TRBV10-3 and TRBJ1-5; D is possibly TRBD1 (6 bases). V was clipped by 3 bases and J by 5 bases, with 11 bases between them. CDR3 length: 14 residues. Looked up from germline, CDR1 is ENHRY and CDR2 is SYGVKD. The CDR3 loop is CAISDRGLDQPQHF. In nucleotides, the CDR3 is TGTGCCATCAGTGACAGGGGCCTGGATCAGCCCCAGCATTTT.

Ten or more counts support this clonotype. This chain uses TRBV9 with TRBJ2-3; tentatively, D is TRBD2 (6 bases). Per germline, CDR1 SGDLS and CDR2 YYNGEE. The CDR3 consists of 14 residues. Trimming took 2 bases from V and 0 from J, leaving 7 bases between them. As DNA, the CDR3 is TGTGCCAGCAGCGTGGGGACTAGCACAGATACGCAGTATTTT. Translating gives CASSVGTSTDTQYF. The variable domain in full, with the rest retrieved from reference TRBV9 and TRBJ2-3, is DSGVTQTPKHLITATGQRVTLRCSPRSGDLSVYWYQQSLDQGLQFLIQYYNGEERAKGNILERFSAQQFPDLHSELNLSSLELGDSALYFCASSVGTSTDTQYFGPGTRLTVL.

This chain joins TRBV2 and TRBJ2-3; D possibly corresponds to TRBD1 (5 bases). Trimming shortened V by 4 bases and J by 1 base, and 15 bases separated the two germline ends. CDR1 is SNHLY and CDR2 is FYNNEI in the germline V gene. The CDR3 is 16 residues long. CDR3 sequence reads: CASSVWQLRGTDTQYF. The DNA for the CDR3 is TGTGCCAGCAGTGTTTGGCAGCTCAGGGGCACAGATACGCAGTATTTT. Combining the CDR3 with reference TRBV2 and TRBJ2-3 gives the whole variable domain EPEVTQTPSHQVTQMGQEVILRCVPISNHLYFYWYRQILGQKVEFLVSFYNNEISEKSEIFDDQFSVERPDGSNFTLKIRSTKLEDSAMYFCASSVWQLRGTDTQYFGPGTRLTVL.

The genes are TRBV20-1 and TRBJ1-6, with D possibly matching TRBD1 (5 bases). This CDR3 has 14 residues. Germline lookup yields CDR1 DFQATT and CDR2 SNEGSKA (reference sequence). V gave up 5 bases and J gave up 4 bases, with 12 bases separating them. This chain's CDR3 is CSALHGGYNSPLHF. CDR3 coding DNA: TGCAGTGCTCTCCACGGGGGGTATAATTCACCCCTCCACTTT.

The chain's CDR3 is CSAPTDSNQPQHF. The CDR3 nucleotides are TGCAGTGCTCCGACAGATAGCAATCAGCCCCAGCATTTT. The chain has TRBV20-1 and TRBJ1-5, with TRBD1 as a possible D gene (5 bases). The length of the CDR3 is 13 residues. From germline, CDR1 is DFQATT and CDR2 SNEGSKA (reference sequence). The ends were cut back, 5 bases at V and 0 bases at J, with 8 bases in the middle.

The gene calls are TRBV6-2 or TRBV6-3 and TRBJ2-7, with D perhaps matching TRBD2 (5 bases). Germline lookup yields CDR1 MNHEY and CDR2 SVGEGT. Trimming removed 6 bases from V and 3 bases from J, with 18 bases in between. The CDR3 is made up of 15 amino acids. The chain's CDR3 is CASSPVGGRRYEQYF. CDR3 coding DNA: TGTGCCAGCAGCCCAGTAGGAGGACGACGCTACGAGCAGTACTTC.

This clonotype was detected only a few times. The rearrangement links TRBV10-2 to TRBJ1-6; D is ambiguous. Germline V lookup: CDR1 WSHSY, CDR2 SAAADI. V was clipped by 3 bases and J by 0 bases, with 3 bases between them. The length of the CDR3 is 14 residues. DNA of the CDR3: TGCGCCAGCAGTGAAGGCTCCTATAATTCACCCCTCCACTTT. It is translated as CASSEGSYNSPLHF.

V and J are TRBV2 and TRBJ2-1; the D gene is possibly TRBD2 (5 bases). Deletions cut 4 bases from V and 5 bases from J, with 9 bases between. From germline, CDR1 is SNHLY and CDR2 FYNNEI. The CDR3 sequence is 13 residues long. CDR3 in DNA: TGTGCCAGCAGTGTAGCGCTACACAATGAGCAGTTCTTC. It yields the protein CASSVALHNEQFF.

The chain has TRBV20-1 and TRBJ1-1; no definite D call. Germline V gene data show CDR1 as DFQATT and CDR2 as SNEGSKA (reference sequence). This CDR3 contains 15 residues. V shed 4 bases and J shed 0 bases, with 15 bases lying between them. CDR3 region: CSATRRASMNTEAFF. For the CDR3, the DNA is TGCAGTGCTACTAGACGGGCATCCATGAACACTGAAGCTTTCTTT.

In this sample, this clonotype turned up a few times. The genes are TRBV6-5 and TRBJ2-5; D call uncertain. The CDR3 totals 13 residues. Germline V CDR1 and CDR2: MNHEY, SVGAGI. Trimming stripped 2 bases from V and 5 bases from J, with 9 bases between. CDR3 region: CASSYDTAETQYF. Written as DNA, the CDR3 is TGTGCCAGCAGTTACGATACGGCGGAGACCCAGTACTTC.

The chain employs TRBV12-3 or TRBV12-4 and TRBJ1-2; maybe TRBD1 (5 bases). V lost 3 bases and J lost 7, with 12 bases in between. This CDR3 comprises 13 residues. The CDR3 loop reads CASSLGRASGYTF. In DNA, the CDR3 is TGTGCCAGCAGTTTGGGCAGGGCTAGTGGCTACACCTTC.

This chain links TRBV6-5 with TRBJ1-2; possible D gene TRBD1, 6 bases. CDR1 is MNHEY, CDR2 SVGAGI, per germline. Trimming removed 7 bases from V and 2 bases from J, with 14 bases in between. The CDR3 is made up of 14 amino acids. CDR3 nucleotides: TGTGCCAGCAATAAACAGGGAATCAACTATGGCTACACCTTC. Amino acids: CASNKQGINYGYTF.

A few counts support this clonotype. The chain employs TRBV5-1 and TRBJ2-7; maybe TRBD1 (6 bases). The CDR3 sequence is 16 residues long. Looked up from germline, CDR1 is SGHRS and CDR2 is YFSETQ. Trimming removed 2 bases at V and 5 bases at J, with 20 bases between. CDR3 sequence reads: CASSFRQASGFNEQYF. The CDR3 bases are TGCGCCAGCAGCTTTAGACAGGCCTCGGGGTTTAACGAGCAGTACTTC.

The table lists this clonotype with a few counts. The CDR3 region is CASSTGMSFYEQYF. The CDR3 DNA follows: TGTGCCAGCAGCACAGGGATGAGTTTCTACGAGCAGTACTTC. The chain carries TRBV5-6 and TRBJ2-7; perhaps TRBD1 as D (6 bases). The CDR3 runs to 14 residues. The ends were cut back, 4 bases at V and 3 bases at J, with 14 bases in the middle. CDR1 is SGHDT, CDR2 YYEEEE, per germline.

This chain joins TRBV27 and TRBJ2-7, with 9 bases fitting TRBD2. The V and J ends lost 6 bases and 3 bases, in that order; junction bases with no gene match: 15. Germline lookup yields CDR1 MNHEY and CDR2 SMNVEV (reference sequence). This CDR3 contains 17 residues. The CDR3 spells CASRPALGRGGIYEQYF. CDR3 sequence (DNA): TGTGCCAGCAGGCCTGCTTTGGGGCGGGGGGGCATCTACGAGCAGTACTTC.

The sample holds a few counts of this clonotype. V is TRBV5-4 and J is TRBJ2-3; 8 nucleotides match TRBD2. CDR1 is SGHNT, CDR2 YYREEE, per germline (reference sequence). V dropped 4 bases and J dropped 0; count of bases not matched to a gene: 10. The length of the CDR3 is 17 residues. The CDR3 region has the DNA TGTGCCAGCAGCCGGAGCCCCACTAGCGGAAGCACAGATACGCAGTATTTT. This gives the protein CASSRSPTSGSTDTQYF.

There are a few counts of this clonotype. The chain combines TRBV7-8 with TRBJ2-7; the match to TRBD2 covers 11 bases. Trimming removed 5 bases from V and 9 bases from J; junction bases left unmatched: 9. The CDR3 spans 14 residues. Germline loops: CDR1 SGHVS, CDR2 FQNEAQ. DNA for the CDR3: TGTGCCAGCAGCCTCTCCGGGACTAGCGGTGTGCAGTACTTC. It translates to CASSLSGTSGVQYF.